This record concerns one T cell receptor beta chain sequence. After thawing and overnight rest, PBMC were stained with GMM-loaded CD1B tetramer, viability dye and anti-CD3 for sorting. The CD1B tetramers carried C32 glucose monomycolate purified from Rhodococcus equi. This CDR3 is 15 amino acids long. The V end was cut by 3 bases, the J end by 4 bases, with 15 bases between. Germline V gene sequence: CDR1 MGHDK, CDR2 SYGVNS. TCR-alpha and TCR-beta chains were sequenced unpaired. This table comes from immunoSEQ multiplex PCR, and its TCRdb copy is limited to in-frame clones, with some not included. The profile covers approximately 88,000 clones, with under 95% appearing a single time and over 1.5% taken by the ten largest. This entry comes from a study of T cells in tuberculosis. Whole-study context: T cells were selected with CD1B tetramers loaded with glucose monomycolate.

The specimen was CD1b-GMM tetramer-negative cells sorted from PBMCs. This TCR was recovered from an adult woman with latent tuberculosis. V is TRBV25-1 and J is TRBJ1-1; D is perhaps TRBD1 (5 bases). CDR3 loop: CASSEMGGGSTEAFF. CDR3 sequence (DNA): TGTGCCAGCAGTGAGATGGGGGGAGGCAGCACTGAAGCTTTCTTT.